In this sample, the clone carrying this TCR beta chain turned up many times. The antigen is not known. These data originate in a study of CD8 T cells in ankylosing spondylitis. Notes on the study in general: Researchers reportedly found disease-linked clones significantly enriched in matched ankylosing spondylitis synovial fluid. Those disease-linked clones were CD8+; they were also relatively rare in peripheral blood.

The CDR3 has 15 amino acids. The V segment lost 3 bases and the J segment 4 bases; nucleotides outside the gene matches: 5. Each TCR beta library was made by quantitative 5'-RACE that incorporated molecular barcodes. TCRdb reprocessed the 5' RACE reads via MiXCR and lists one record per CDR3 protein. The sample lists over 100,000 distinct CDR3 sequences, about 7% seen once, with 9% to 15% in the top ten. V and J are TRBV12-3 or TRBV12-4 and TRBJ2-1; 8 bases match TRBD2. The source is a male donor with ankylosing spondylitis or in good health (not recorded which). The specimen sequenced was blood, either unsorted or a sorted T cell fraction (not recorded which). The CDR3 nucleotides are TGTGCCAGCAGTTTTCTACTAGCGGAGTACAATGAGCAGTTCTTC. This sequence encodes CASSFLLAEYNEQFF.